These 18 T cell receptor beta chains originate from one sample sequenced in a study of blood T cell repertoires in COVID-19. Sequenced by immunoSEQ multiplex PCR; TCRdb stores in-frame clones only, minus some. Of 150,000 to 170,000 clones in the sample, about 90% are singletons; the top ten hold roughly 0.54%. Sequencing input: peripheral blood. The receptors originated from a man in his forties or fifties with acute or convalescent COVID-19.

Regarding this clone: Different DNA sequences within this sample yield the same CDR3. The chain carries TRBV5-1 and TRBJ2-5, with TRBD2 matching over 7 bases. The CDR3 contains 14 residues. Germline lookup yields CDR1 SGHRS and CDR2 YFSETQ. After removal of 0 bases from V and 5 bases from J, the junction contained 4 bases not matched to a gene. As DNA, the CDR3 is TGCGCCAGCAGCTTGGGCGGGAGAGGGGAGACCCAGTACTTC. This gives the protein CASSLGGRGETQYF. The full variable domain, its missing parts supplied by reference TRBV5-1 and TRBJ2-5, is KAGVTQTPRYLIKTRGQQVTLSCSPISGHRSVSWYQQTPGQGLQFLFEYFSETQRNKGNFPGRFSGRQFSNSRSEMNVSTLELGDSALYLCASSLGGRGETQYFGPGTRLLVL.

The rearrangement joins TRBV28 to TRBJ2-3; possibly TRBD2 for D (5 bases). Per the germline V gene, CDR1 is MDHEN and CDR2 is SYDVKM. Trimming removed 9 bases from V and 4 bases from J, with 11 bases in between. CDR3 size: 12 residues. The CDR3 protein is CASNGEPDTQYF. The CDR3 DNA sequence: TGTGCCAGTAATGGGGAGCCAGATACGCAGTATTTT. Filled out from reference TRBV28 and TRBJ2-3, the complete variable domain reads DVKVTQSSRYLVKRTGEKVFLECVQDMDHENMFWYRQDPGLGLRLIYFSYDVKMKEKGDIPEGYSVSREKKERFSLILESASTNQTSMYLCASNGEPDTQYFGPGTRLTVL.

V and J are TRBV18 and TRBJ2-1; 7 bases fit TRBD1. CDR1 and CDR2 (germline): KGHSH, LQKENI. This CDR3 contains 15 residues. With V trimmed by 3 bases and J by 4 bases, 6 bases remained unmatched. The CDR3 sequence is CASSPPLDRYNEQFF. CDR3 DNA sequence: TGTGCCAGCTCACCCCCCTTGGACAGGTACAATGAGCAGTTCTTC.

This chain connects TRBV5-1 to TRBJ1-3; D not certain. Germline values: CDR1 SGHRS, CDR2 YFSETQ. The CDR3 extends over 14 amino acids. V was cut by 4 bases and J by 0 bases, with 8 bases left in between. The CDR3 is CASSNPGSGNTIYF. The DNA of the CDR3 is TGCGCCAGCAGCAATCCGGGCTCTGGAAACACCATATATTTT.

This clone appeared once. V usage is TRBV5-8 and J usage is TRBJ1-5; 7 nucleotides line up with TRBD1. J was trimmed by 0 bases and V by 4 bases; bases with no gene match: 4. The CDR3 loop spans 15 amino acids. Germline CDR1 and CDR2: SGHTS and YDEGEE. CDR3 nucleotides: TGTGCCAGCAGCAGGGGACAGTATAGCAATCAGCCCCAGCATTTT. This translates into CASSRGQYSNQPQHF.

The chain couples TRBV9 to TRBJ2-1, with 8 bases that match TRBD1. Germline V lookup: CDR1 SGDLS, CDR2 YYNGEE. V shed 1 base and J 6 bases; nucleotides not matched to a gene: 0. The CDR3 has 13 amino acids. The CDR3 here is CASSVQGANEQFF. DNA of the CDR3: TGTGCCAGCAGCGTACAGGGGGCCAATGAGCAGTTCTTC. The variable domain in full, with the rest retrieved from reference TRBV9 and TRBJ2-1, is DSGVTQTPKHLITATGQRVTLRCSPRSGDLSVYWYQQSLDQGLQFLIQYYNGEERAKGNILERFSAQQFPDLHSELNLSSLELGDSALYFCASSVQGANEQFFGPGTRLTVL.

This clone was detected a few times. This chain uses TRBV11-1 with TRBJ2-3; D ambiguous. The germline gives CDR1 SGHAT, CDR2 FQDESV (reference sequence). The CDR3 spans 14 residues. The V end lost 0 bases, the J end lost 2 bases, and 6 bases lay between the germline ends. The CDR3 loop reads CASSLAAFTDTQYF. Here the CDR3 DNA reads TGTGCCAGCAGCTTAGCGGCCTTCACAGATACGCAGTATTTT. The full variable domain, its missing parts supplied by reference TRBV11-1 and TRBJ2-3, is EAEVAQSPRYKITEKSQAVAFWCDPISGHATLYWYRQILGQGPELLVQFQDESVVDDSQLPKDRFSAERLKGVDSTLKIQPAELGDSAMYLCASSLAAFTDTQYFGPGTRLTVL.

This clone has just one count. CDR3 in amino acids: CASSGQPSPYEQYV. The CDR3 DNA follows: TGTGCCAGCAGTGGACAACCAAGCCCCTACGAGCAGTACGTC. The genes are TRBV2 and TRBJ2-7; D remains ambiguous. V dropped 4 bases and J dropped 2 bases, with 12 bases sitting between them. CDR1 SNHLY and CDR2 FYNNEI come from the germline V gene. CDR3 length equals 14 residues.

DNA for the CDR3: TGTGCCAGCAGCCGGACTAGCGGGGGCCCAAACTACGAGCAGTACGTC. Translation gives CASSRTSGGPNYEQYV. This chain joins TRBV13 and TRBJ2-7, with TRBD2 matching over 13 bases. V trimming: 5 bases; J trimming: 3 bases; junction bases outside the gene matches: 7. CDR1 and CDR2 (germline): PRHDT, FYEKMQ (reference sequence). This CDR3 contains 16 residues.

The genes are TRBV19 and TRBJ1-5, with 9 nucleotides matching TRBD1. CDR3 length: 14 residues. With V trimmed by 5 bases and J by 8 bases, 7 bases remained unmatched. Per germline, CDR1 LNHDA and CDR2 SQIVND (reference sequence). CDR3 residues: CASSPYRGPEPQHF. CDR3 in DNA: TGTGCCAGTAGTCCATACAGGGGGCCTGAGCCCCAGCATTTT.

The rearrangement joins TRBV7-2 to TRBJ2-1, with D hard to call. Germline lookup yields CDR1 SGHTA and CDR2 FQGNSA. V lost 5 bases, J lost 2 bases, and 16 bases lay in between. This CDR3 spans 16 amino acids. The CDR3 coding sequence is TGTGCCAGCAGCATATCCGACCCTCGGGCCTACAATGAGCAGTTCTTC. Translation gives CASSISDPRAYNEQFF.

The chain couples TRBV27 to TRBJ2-1; D may be TRBD2 (6 bases). V was cut by 4 bases and J by 3 bases, with 16 bases left in between. CDR1 and CDR2 from the germline V gene are MNHEY and SMNVEV (reference sequence). The CDR3 is 16 amino acids. CDR3 sequence (DNA): TGTGCCAGCAGTTCCCTTTCGGGAGCGGTCTACAATGAGCAGTTCTTC. Translated: CASSSLSGAVYNEQFF.

The gene calls are TRBV7-3 and TRBJ1-6, with D perhaps TRBD1 (5 bases). The germline V gene has CDR1 SGHTA and CDR2 FQGTGA. The germline V and J ends were trimmed by 0 bases and 5 bases, with 5 bases remaining between them. The CDR3 has 14 amino acids. The CDR3 coding sequence is TGTGCCAGCAGCTTAACAGGGGATAATTCACCCCTCCACTTT. Its protein product is CASSLTGDNSPLHF.

The chain joins TRBV28 to TRBJ2-5; tentative D call: TRBD1 (5 bases). Germline V lookup: CDR1 MDHEN, CDR2 SYDVKM. Trimming stripped 4 bases from V and 4 bases from J, with 13 bases between. The CDR3 is 14 residues long. The CDR3 region is CASSWEGVGETQYF. CDR3 sequence (DNA): TGTGCCAGCAGTTGGGAAGGGGTGGGAGAGACCCAGTACTTC.

This sequence joins TRBV10-3 and TRBJ2-3, with 7 bases matching TRBD2. In germline, CDR1 is ENHRY, CDR2 SYGVKD. After removal of 4 bases from V and 3 bases from J, the junction contained 7 bases not matched to a gene. The length of the CDR3 is 15 residues. CDR3 sequence reads: CAISVSGGTTDTQYF. In DNA form, the CDR3 reads TGTGCCATCAGTGTATCGGGGGGTACGACAGATACGCAGTATTTT.

The gene calls are TRBV11-2 and TRBJ2-7, with 7 bases that match TRBD1. Germline V gene data show CDR1 as SGHAT and CDR2 as FQNNGV. The ends lost 5 bases at V and 3 bases at J; junction bases unmatched: 7. This CDR3 has 14 residues. This CDR3 is CASSVRDRLYEQYF. The CDR3 bases are TGTGCCAGCAGCGTCCGGGACAGACTCTACGAGCAGTACTTC.

This clone has only a few counts. This chain links TRBV19 with TRBJ1-6, with 8 bases aligning to TRBD1. Germline V gene data show CDR1 as LNHDA and CDR2 as SQIVND (reference sequence). With V trimmed by 6 bases and J by 12 bases, 16 bases remained unmatched. This CDR3 has 16 amino acids. CDR3 amino acids: CASSQPPRDRPGPLHF. CDR3 coding DNA: TGTGCCAGTAGCCAGCCACCAAGGGACAGGCCGGGACCCCTCCACTTT. The full variable domain, its missing parts supplied by reference TRBV19 and TRBJ1-6, is DGGITQSPKYLFRKEGQNVTLSCEQNLNHDAMYWYRQDPGQGLRLIYYSQIVNDFQKGDIAEGYSVSREKKESFPLTVTSAQKNPTAFYLCASSQPPRDRPGPLHFGNGTRLTVT.

V is TRBV27 and J is TRBJ2-7; TRBD2 matches at 7 bases. CDR1 and CDR2 from the germline V gene are MNHEY and SMNVEV (reference sequence). The junction had 17 bases not matched to a gene; V was cut back by 2 bases and J by 1 base. The CDR3 spans 19 residues. As DNA, the CDR3 is TGTGCCAGCAGTTTACGGGGAGGTGCGTGGCGGGAGCAGTCCTACGAGCAGTACTTC. It is translated as CASSLRGGAWREQSYEQYF.